This T cell receptor (beta chain) was identified during a study of blood T cell repertoires in COVID-19. Whole-study context: PBMCs, B-cell-depleted T cells, or T cells were the source of the cDNA or gDNA that made up the material.

The germline gives CDR1 MGHRA, CDR2 YSYEKL. There are 17 residues in the CDR3. The ends were cut back, 0 bases at V and 3 bases at J, with 15 bases in the middle. Source study methods: Reference gene primer amplification yielded estimated nucleated cell counts. Clones were sequenced by immunoSEQ multiplex PCR, and TCRdb holds only the in-frame ones, with some missing. V and J calls and clone size follow that table, whereas D and trimming were derived from the DNA. The table lists fewer than 600,000 clones, 80% to 90% of them singletons, with 0.9% in the top ten. The sequenced sample consisted of peripheral blood. This receptor was obtained from a man between 18 and 29 years old with COVID-19, enrolled during active disease. The chain couples TRBV4-1 to TRBJ1-5, with D perhaps TRBD1 (5 bases). The CDR3 here is CASSQENRNPPNQPQHF. CDR3 nucleotide sequence: TGCGCCAGCAGCCAAGAGAACAGGAACCCCCCCAATCAGCCCCAGCATTTT.